This note documents a single T cell receptor beta chain sequence. The data were obtained in a study of shared clonotypes between healthy human individuals. Generated by immunoSEQ multiplex PCR, the TCRdb table keeps only in-frame clones and is missing some. The sample yields 500,000 or so clones, 90% to 97% seen once. This CDR3 has 11 amino acids. V lost 6 bases, J lost 4 bases, and 4 bases lay in between. CDR1 MDHEN and CDR2 SYDVKM come from the germline V gene. The sample consisted of naive CD4+ T cells sorted from blood. Subset indicated: CD45RA+ positively selected. This rearrangement joins TRBV28 to TRBJ1-5; D gene unclear. The sequence was collected from a woman aged 25-40 years in good health. As DNA, the CDR3 is TGTGCCAGCAGCCCTAATCAGCCCCAGCATTTT. Encoded protein: CASSPNQPQHF.